Shown below are 29 T cell receptor beta chains from a single sample sequenced in a study of cytotoxic CD8 clonotypes in ibrutinib-treated CLL. Profiled with immunoSEQ multiplex PCR; TCRdb holds only in-frame clones, not every one. The sample shows 50,000 to 65,000 clones, approximately 62% of them seen only once. Sequencing was performed on PBMCs, taken after 12 months of ibrutinib treatment. These receptor sequences come from a human donor with chronic lymphocytic leukemia.

The chain employs TRBV5-5 and TRBJ2-1; D is possibly TRBD1 (6 bases). This CDR3 comprises 14 residues. Looked up from germline, CDR1 is SGHKS and CDR2 is YYEKEE (reference sequence). V dropped 0 bases and J dropped 8 bases, with 12 bases sitting between them. The CDR3 DNA reads as TGTGCCAGCAGCTTGGAGTGGGGGCCATATGAGCAGTTCTTC. Its protein is CASSLEWGPYEQFF.

The V and J genes are TRBV27 and TRBJ2-2, with D perhaps matching TRBD1 or TRBD2 (5 bases each). Germline V gives CDR1 MNHEY, CDR2 SMNVEV (reference sequence). The CDR3 consists of 15 residues. Between the trimmed V and J ends, which lost 7 bases and 5 bases, there was a span of 17 bases. CDR3 in amino acids: CASTTRGVSTGELFF. For the CDR3, the DNA is TGTGCCAGCACGACTCGAGGGGTATCAACCGGGGAGCTGTTTTTT.

This clone was counted only a few times. The genes are TRBV4-1 and TRBJ1-1, with 7 nucleotides matching TRBD1. Germline V gene data show CDR1 as MGHRA and CDR2 as YSYEKL. V was pared by 1 base and J by 3 bases, with 5 bases of the junction left unmatched. The CDR3 totals 15 residues. The DNA for the CDR3 is TGCGCCAGCAGCCAAGGACAGGGCGCGTACACTGAAGCTTTCTTT. Its translation is CASSQGQGAYTEAFF.

This clone was seen more than once but under ten times. The genes are TRBV29-1 and TRBJ2-1; 7 bases fit TRBD1. Losses at the gene ends were 3 bases for V and 7 bases for J; bases not matched to a gene: 6. Germline V gives CDR1 SQVTM, CDR2 ANQGSEA. The CDR3 runs to 13 residues. CDR3 amino acids: CSVEGYRGNEQFF. The CDR3 nucleotides are TGCAGCGTTGAGGGCTACAGGGGAAATGAGCAGTTCTTC.

This clone was seen a handful of times. The gene calls are TRBV28 and TRBJ2-7; TRBD2 matches at 7 bases. The junction had 3 bases not matched to a gene; V was cut back by 7 bases and J by 3 bases. Germline CDR1 MDHEN, CDR2 SYDVKM. The CDR3 consists of 12 residues. Here the CDR3 reads CASIGGSYEQYF. CDR3 sequence (DNA): TGTGCCAGCATAGGCGGGAGCTACGAGCAGTACTTC.

V usage is TRBV5-6 and J usage is TRBJ2-5, with a weak D call TRBD1 (5 bases). Trimming removed 2 bases from V and 0 bases from J, with 11 bases in between. This CDR3 spans 15 amino acids. Germline V CDR1 and CDR2: SGHDT, YYEEEE. CDR3 nucleotide sequence: TGTGCCAGCAGCTTTCGGACACTAAACCAAGAGACCCAGTACTTC. Translated: CASSFRTLNQETQYF.

This clone is classed as medium-sized (0.01 to 0.1%). V is TRBV28 and J is TRBJ1-4; 7 nucleotides line up with TRBD1. This CDR3 region has 14 residues. The V and J ends lost 4 bases and 10 bases, in that order; junction bases with no gene match: 9. CDR1 and CDR2 from the germline V gene are MDHEN and SYDVKM. CDR3 sequence (DNA): TGTGCCAGCAGTTATACAGGGGAATCGGGAAAACTGTTTTTT. Translating it yields CASSYTGESGKLFF.

The chain is built from TRBV4-2 and TRBJ2-2, with 9 bases identical to TRBD2. J lost 0 bases, V lost 6 bases, and 11 bases had no gene match. The CDR3 extends over 18 amino acids. In germline, CDR1 is LGHNA, CDR2 YNFKEQ. The DNA for the CDR3 is TGTGCCAGCAGGGACAGATTAATAGCGGGGGCGAACACCGGGGAGCTGTTTTTT. Translating gives CASRDRLIAGANTGELFF.

The chain is built from TRBV7-9 and TRBJ2-7; 7 positions match TRBD2. CDR3 length equals 14 residues. Germline values: CDR1 SEHNR, CDR2 FQNEAQ (reference sequence). The junction had 5 bases not matched to a gene; V was cut back by 1 base and J by 5 bases. CDR3 nucleotide sequence: TGTGCCAGCAGCTTAGGGACTAGAGTGAACGAGCAGTACTTC. It translates to CASSLGTRVNEQYF.

V gene TRBV13 combines with J gene TRBJ1-4; D is uncertain. There are 12 residues in the CDR3. The germline V gene has CDR1 PRHDT and CDR2 FYEKMQ (reference sequence). The V gene lost 3 bases and the J gene lost 10 bases, with 9 bases spanning the gap. CDR3 region: CASSFRGGKLFF. The CDR3 bases are TGTGCCAGCAGCTTCCGGGGAGGAAAACTGTTTTTT.

This clone was seen once. The chain uses TRBV23-1 and TRBJ2-6, with no clear D. TRBV23-1 counts as an open reading frame of uncertain function. The V gene lost 0 bases and the J gene lost 5 bases, with 11 bases spanning the gap. This CDR3 is 16 amino acids long. The CDR3 DNA follows: TGCGCCAGCAGTCAATCGGAGTCCGTGAGGGCCAACGTCCTGACTTTC. Translating it yields CASSQSESVRANVLTF.

This clone turned up a few times. The rearrangement joins TRBV19 to TRBJ1-5, with a tentative D call TRBD1 (5 bases). V lost 4 bases and J lost 2, with 15 bases in between. This CDR3 is 16 amino acids long. Germline CDR1 LNHDA, CDR2 SQIVND (reference sequence). For the CDR3, the DNA is TGTGCCAGTAGTACTGCTTGGGGAGGGGGCAATCAGCCCCAGCATTTT. It codes for CASSTAWGGGNQPQHF. Supplemented by reference TRBV19 and TRBJ1-5, the full variable domain reads DGGITQSPKYLFRKEGQNVTLSCEQNLNHDAMYWYRQDPGQGLRLIYYSQIVNDFQKGDIAEGYSVSREKKESFPLTVTSAQKNPTAFYLCASSTAWGGGNQPQHFGDGTRLSIL.

This clone was recorded at least ten times. A junction end diverges from the germline sequence, so it may reflect a read error. V and J are TRBV6-5 and TRBJ2-7; D uncertain. There are 13 residues in the CDR3. CDR1 is MNHEY and CDR2 is SVGAGI in the germline V gene. The CDR3 DNA follows: TGTGCCAGCACCTCCGACCAAAAGTACGAGCAGTGCTTC. It is translated as CASTSDQKYEQCF.

This chain joins TRBV27 and TRBJ1-6, with a weak D call TRBD1 (5 bases). The V and J ends lost 3 bases and 0 bases respectively, with 15 bases between them. This CDR3 is built from 18 residues. Germline V gene sequence: CDR1 MNHEY, CDR2 SMNVEV (reference sequence). CDR3 sequence: CASSFSLTGSSYNSPLHF. DNA of the CDR3: TGTGCCAGCAGTTTTTCCCTTACAGGAAGCTCCTATAATTCACCCCTCCACTTT.

The rearrangement joins TRBV6-5 to TRBJ1-2; no clear D. Trimming cost V 5 bases and J 1 base, with 14 bases left between them. The germline V gene has CDR1 MNHEY and CDR2 SVGAGI. CDR3 length equals 15 residues. The CDR3 region is CASSRGRTHNYGYTF. CDR3 in DNA: TGTGCCAGCAGTCGAGGCAGGACCCATAACTATGGCTACACCTTC.

V and J are TRBV2 and TRBJ1-3; 8 bases are a match to TRBD1. The CDR3 is made up of 12 amino acids. V lost 7 bases to trimming and J lost 8 bases; unmatched junction nucleotides: 4. Germline lookup yields CDR1 SNHLY and CDR2 FYNNEI. The CDR3 DNA follows: TGTGCCAGCACCATGGACAGGGACACCATATATTTT. Protein product: CASTMDRDTIYF.

The chain is built from TRBV4-2 and TRBJ2-3, with D possibly called TRBD1 or TRBD2 (6 bases each). V dropped 5 bases and J dropped 3 bases, with 9 bases sitting between them. The CDR3 is made up of 13 amino acids. In germline, CDR1 is LGHNA, CDR2 YNFKEQ. In nucleotides, the CDR3 is TGTGCCAGCAGCGGGGGGCCTACAGATACGCAGTATTTT. Translating it yields CASSGGPTDTQYF.

The sample holds a few counts of this clone. The rearrangement links TRBV5-4 to TRBJ1-4, with TRBD1 identical over 8 bases. Germline trimming cut 4 bases from V and 10 bases from J; bases unmatched to any gene: 12. Germline V CDR1 and CDR2: SGHNT, YYREEE (reference sequence). The CDR3 is 15 residues long. The CDR3 sequence is CASSPRTGNEVKLFF. DNA of the CDR3: TGTGCCAGCAGCCCCCGGACAGGGAATGAAGTAAAACTGTTTTTT.

This clone was seen a handful of times. The V and J genes are TRBV7-2 and TRBJ2-3; 7 positions agree with TRBD2. This CDR3 has 15 amino acids. CDR1 is SGHTA and CDR2 is FQGNSA in the germline V gene. V lost 0 bases and J lost 7; bases outside the gene matches: 7. CDR3 sequence (DNA): TGTGCCAGCAGCTTAGCGGGAGGGCCATCTAATACGCAGTATTTT. It specifies CASSLAGGPSNTQYF.

The gene calls are TRBV19 and TRBJ1-2; D gene ambiguous. Trimming cost V 5 bases and J 6 bases, with 10 bases left between them. There are 12 residues in the CDR3. Per the germline V gene, CDR1 is LNHDA and CDR2 is SQIVND (reference sequence). DNA for the CDR3: TGTGCCAGTAGTTTAGGCCCTAATGGCTACACCTTC. Translated: CASSLGPNGYTF.

Only a few counts were recorded for this clone. The chain is built from TRBV18 and TRBJ2-3, with 9 bases lining up with TRBD1. Germline V gene lookup returns CDR1 KGHSH and CDR2 LQKENI. The trim removed 5 bases at V and 5 bases at J, leaving 14 bases unmatched. The CDR3 totals 17 residues. Written as DNA, the CDR3 is TGTGCCAGCTCAGCAACCGGGACAGGGAGGAGAATAGATACGCAGTATTTT. It is translated as CASSATGTGRRIDTQYF.

CDR3 residues: CASSIRLAGTDTQYF. CDR3 nucleotide sequence: TGTGCCAGTAGTATACGACTAGCGGGGACAGATACGCAGTATTTT. The rearrangement links TRBV19 to TRBJ2-3; 11 nucleotides agree with TRBD2. The germline V gene encodes CDR1 LNHDA and CDR2 SQIVND (reference sequence). This CDR3 contains 15 residues. Germline trimming cut 2 bases from V and 3 bases from J; bases unmatched to any gene: 1.

This clone has just a few counts. The chain couples TRBV5-4 to TRBJ2-5, with TRBD2 matching over 16 bases. The CDR3 has 18 residues. Losses at the gene ends were 4 bases for V and 5 bases for J; bases not matched to a gene: 11. Germline V CDR1 and CDR2: SGHNT, YYREEE (reference sequence). Here the CDR3 DNA reads TGTGCCAGCAGCAAGGGACTAGCGGGAGGGCTCGGGGGTGAGACCCAGTACTTC. Translated: CASSKGLAGGLGGETQYF.

V gene TRBV7-2 combines with J gene TRBJ2-2, with D possibly TRBD1 on 6 matching bases. Per the germline V gene, CDR1 is SGHTA and CDR2 is FQGNSA. Between the trimmed V and J ends, which lost 5 bases and 5 bases, there was a span of 15 bases. This CDR3 has 15 residues. CDR3 residues: CASSVRGPGTGELFF. The CDR3 nucleotides are TGTGCCAGCAGCGTCAGGGGCCCCGGGACCGGGGAGCTGTTTTTT.

The chain uses TRBV19 and TRBJ1-6, with 10 bases matching TRBD1. The J segment lost 8 bases and the V segment lost 5 bases, leaving 3 bases of the junction unmatched. CDR1 is LNHDA, CDR2 SQIVND, per germline (reference sequence). This CDR3 is 14 amino acids long. The CDR3 sequence is CASSLGQGDSPLHF. CDR3 coding DNA: TGTGCCAGTAGTCTAGGACAGGGGGATTCACCCCTCCACTTT.

CDR3 sequence reads: CASSLIEGPSRAFF. In nucleotides, the CDR3 is TGCGCCAGCAGCTTGATAGAGGGGCCGAGTCGTGCTTTCTTT. The gene calls are TRBV5-1 and TRBJ1-1, with D possibly TRBD1 on 5 matching bases. The CDR3 totals 14 residues. Trimming stripped 1 base from V and 11 bases from J, with 18 bases between. The germline V gene encodes CDR1 SGHRS and CDR2 YFSETQ. Using reference TRBV5-1 and TRBJ1-1 for the parts outside the CDR3, the full variable domain is KAGVTQTPRYLIKTRGQQVTLSCSPISGHRSVSWYQQTPGQGLQFLFEYFSETQRNKGNFPGRFSGRQFSNSRSEMNVSTLELGDSALYLCASSLIEGPSRAFFGQGTRLTVV.

The chain links TRBV6-5 to TRBJ1-2; 9 bases align to TRBD1. Trimming removed 2 bases from V and 8 bases from J; junction bases left unmatched: 6. Germline V gives CDR1 MNHEY, CDR2 SVGAGI. The CDR3 has 14 amino acids. CDR3 nucleotides: TGTGCCAGCAGTTACGTACAGGGGGCGGGAGGCTACACCTTC. Residues: CASSYVQGAGGYTF.

The chain uses TRBV19 and TRBJ1-6; D not resolved. The V gene's germline CDR1 is LNHDA and CDR2 SQIVND (reference sequence). The CDR3 contains 13 residues. Trimming pared 8 bases from V and 7 bases from J, leaving 12 bases between. As DNA, the CDR3 is TGTGCCAGTCGCAGCGTAGGAAATTCACCCCTCCACTTT. The encoded protein is CASRSVGNSPLHF. The full variable domain, in which reference TRBV19 and TRBJ1-6 provide the parts outside the CDR3, is DGGITQSPKYLFRKEGQNVTLSCEQNLNHDAMYWYRQDPGQGLRLIYYSQIVNDFQKGDIAEGYSVSREKKESFPLTVTSAQKNPTAFYLCASRSVGNSPLHFGNGTRLTVT.

A single count supports this clone. The V gene is TRBV5-1, the J gene TRBJ2-7, with 9 bases aligning to TRBD1. J lost 2 bases, V lost 4 bases, and 4 bases had no gene match. The CDR3 loop spans 14 amino acids. Germline lookup yields CDR1 SGHRS and CDR2 YFSETQ. DNA of the CDR3: TGCGCCAGCAGCAGGACAGGGGCAACCTACGAGCAGTACGTC. It translates to CASSRTGATYEQYV.